This passage covers 28 T cell receptor beta chains from one sample sequenced in a study of identical twins. In TCRdb, the 5' RACE reads were re-called with MiXCR into one record per CDR3 protein. The sample contains approximately 670,000 distinct CDR3 sequences, around 6% of which appear only once. The specimen sequenced was naive T cells sorted from blood. Receptor source: a man aged 18 to 30 in good health.

This clonotype was picked up a small number of times. V is TRBV20-1 and J is TRBJ1-2; D remains ambiguous. Germline lookup yields CDR1 DFQATT and CDR2 SNEGSKA (reference sequence). V was trimmed by 3 bases and J by 4 bases, leaving 12 bases between them. The CDR3 length is 13 residues. The CDR3 DNA reads TGCAGTGCTAGGACCCCCAGGAGCTATGGCTACACCTTC. Protein sequence: CSARTPRSYGYTF.

The J gene is TRBJ2-7, the V gene TRBV2, with a possible D match to TRBD1 (5 bases). The CDR3 is 13 residues long. Germline V gene sequence: CDR1 SNHLY, CDR2 FYNNEI. Trimming took 7 bases from V and 3 from J, leaving 13 bases between them. CDR3 nucleotide sequence: TGTGCCAGCACCGGGCCAGGGATCTACGAGCAGTACTTC. This codes for CASTGPGIYEQYF.

This clonotype has a count of ten or more. The chain is built from TRBV29-1 and TRBJ2-7, with 9 bases lining up with TRBD1. The CDR3 loop spans 14 amino acids. Germline V gives CDR1 SQVTM, CDR2 ANQGSEA. CDR3 DNA sequence: TGCAGTGCTGACCTTGGGACAGGGTCCTACGAGCAGTACTTC. Translated: CSADLGTGSYEQYF.

This clonotype has a handful of counts. The chain uses TRBV5-1 and TRBJ1-2; possible D gene TRBD1, 6 bases. Trimming shortened V by 4 bases and J by 6 bases, and 16 bases separated the two germline ends. The CDR3 totals 14 residues. CDR1 and CDR2 (germline): SGHRS, YFSETQ. This CDR3 is CASSPHRGADGYTF. The CDR3 nucleotides are TGCGCCAGCAGCCCACATAGGGGGGCCGATGGCTACACCTTC.

This clonotype was counted ten times or more. This chain uses TRBV5-1 with TRBJ2-2; perhaps D is TRBD1 or TRBD2 (5 bases each). The ends were cut back, 4 bases at V and 4 bases at J, with 17 bases in the middle. Germline CDR1 SGHRS, CDR2 YFSETQ. This CDR3 is 16 amino acids long. DNA of the CDR3: TGCGCCAGCAGCCCTGGGACGTTCCCGGGCACCGGGGAGCTGTTTTTT. Encoded protein: CASSPGTFPGTGELFF.

This clonotype was seen ten or more times. V gene TRBV20-1 combines with J gene TRBJ1-1, with a tentative D call TRBD1 (6 bases). Trimming pared 0 bases from V and 11 bases from J, leaving 28 bases between. This CDR3 spans 17 amino acids. Germline loops: CDR1 DFQATT, CDR2 SNEGSKA (reference sequence). The chain's CDR3 is CSARDMSRQASSREAFF. DNA of the CDR3: TGCAGTGCTAGAGATATGTCTAGACAGGCCTCAAGCAGGGAGGCTTTCTTT.

The genes are TRBV3-1 and TRBJ2-3; no clear D gene. The ends were cut back, 1 base at V and 0 bases at J, with 5 bases in the middle. Per germline, CDR1 LGHDT and CDR2 YNNKEL (reference sequence). This CDR3 contains 14 residues. This chain's CDR3 is CASSQVRSTDTQYF. DNA of the CDR3: TGTGCCAGCAGCCAAGTAAGGAGCACAGATACGCAGTATTTT.

This clonotype was counted many times. The J gene is TRBJ2-7, the V gene TRBV6-5; the D gene is possibly TRBD2 (5 bases). Per germline, CDR1 MNHEY and CDR2 SVGAGI. This CDR3 has 15 amino acids. V lost 0 bases and J 0 bases, leaving 9 bases between the germline ends. CDR3 DNA sequence: TGTGCCAGCAGTTACTCAGGGAGTTCCTCCTACGAGCAGTACTTC. Its protein is CASSYSGSSSYEQYF.

This clonotype has more than one count but fewer than ten. The J gene is TRBJ2-2, the V gene TRBV12-3 or TRBV12-4; 14 bases align to TRBD2. J lost 0 bases, V lost 5 bases, and 11 bases had no gene match. The CDR3 has 20 amino acids. The CDR3 nucleotides read TGTGCCAGCAGTCTCCGACGACTAGCGGGAGGGCCAACGAACACCGGGGAGCTGTTTTTT. Encoded protein: CASSLRRLAGGPTNTGELFF.

This clonotype was seen many times. The genes are TRBV5-5 and TRBJ2-7; weak D call: TRBD2 (6 bases). The CDR3 loop spans 13 amino acids. CDR1 and CDR2 (germline): SGHKS, YYEKEE (reference sequence). V was cut by 2 bases and J by 6 bases, with 12 bases left in between. CDR3 DNA sequence: TGTGCCAGCAGCTTCGGGGGTGTGGGCGAGCAGTACTTC. Translated, it gives CASSFGGVGEQYF.

This chain uses TRBV24-1 with TRBJ2-2; possible D gene TRBD2, 6 bases. The germline CDR1 and CDR2 sequences are KGHDR and SFDVKD. This CDR3 spans 19 amino acids. Between the trimmed V and J ends, which lost 4 bases and 4 bases, there was a span of 24 bases. CDR3 in DNA: TGTGCCACCAGTGACCCCCCTCTTGTTCTGGAGGGACGCACCGGGGAGCTGTTTTTT. It translates to CATSDPPLVLEGRTGELFF.

The V call is TRBV12-3 or TRBV12-4, the J call TRBJ2-3; TRBD1 matches 7 bases. V was pared by 5 bases and J by 2 bases, with 7 bases of the junction left unmatched. The CDR3 consists of 15 residues. CDR3 amino acids: CASSGGQTFTDTQYF. The CDR3 region has the DNA TGTGCCAGCAGTGGGGGACAGACTTTCACAGATACGCAGTATTTT.

At least ten counts were recorded for this clonotype. The genes are TRBV10-3 and TRBJ2-5; TRBD1 aligns across 8 bases. CDR3 length equals 15 residues. Per the germline V gene, CDR1 is ENHRY and CDR2 is SYGVKD. The junction had 7 bases not matched to a gene; V was cut back by 5 bases and J by 2 bases. The CDR3 DNA sequence: TGTGCCATCAGTCCAGGGGGCGCGGGGCAAGAGACCCAGTACTTC. Its translation: CAISPGGAGQETQYF.

In regard to this clonotype: A junction end diverges from the germline sequence, so it may reflect a read error. The chain uses TRBV11-1 and TRBJ2-3; no clear D. In germline, CDR1 is SGHAT, CDR2 FQDESV (reference sequence). The CDR3 is 14 amino acids. The CDR3 loop reads CACSFRQSTDTQYF. For the CDR3, the DNA is TGTGCCTGCAGCTTTCGGCAGAGCACAGATACGCAGTATTTT.

This clonotype has ten or more counts. The CDR3 coding sequence is TGTGCCAGCAGGTCCGGGACCGTTAGGGCTGAAGCTTTCTTT. This codes for CASRSGTVRAEAFF. The chain has TRBV12-3 or TRBV12-4 and TRBJ1-1; weak D call: TRBD1 (5 bases). Trimming shortened V by 6 bases and J by 6 bases, and 17 bases separated the two germline ends. The CDR3 length is 14 residues.

This chain uses TRBV11-3 with TRBJ2-5; TRBD1 matches 9 bases. The trim removed 0 bases at V and 4 bases at J, leaving 6 bases unmatched. Germline values: CDR1 SGHNT, CDR2 YENEEA. The length of the CDR3 is 16 residues. The CDR3 spells CASSLDGSGQGETQYF. Written as DNA, the CDR3 is TGTGCCAGCAGCTTAGATGGTTCGGGACAGGGAGAGACCCAGTACTTC. The entire variable domain, with the rest obtained from reference TRBV11-3 and TRBJ2-5, is as follows: EAGVVQSPRYKIIEKKQPVAFWCNPISGHNTLYWYLQNLGQGPELLIRYENEEAVDDSQLPKDRFSAERLKGVDSTLKIQPAELGDSAVYLCASSLDGSGQGETQYFGPGTRLLVL.

This clonotype was counted only a few times. This rearrangement joins TRBV5-1 to TRBJ2-5; no clear D gene. Germline V gene lookup returns CDR1 SGHRS and CDR2 YFSETQ. Deletions cut 0 bases from V and 5 bases from J, with 11 bases between. The CDR3 contains 14 residues. In nucleotides, the CDR3 is TGCGCCAGCAGCTTGGGAGCGTTGGGGGAGACCCAGTACTTC. Encoded protein: CASSLGALGETQYF.

This clonotype was counted only a few times. This chain uses TRBV7-9 with TRBJ1-5; 10 positions agree with TRBD1. Germline V gene data show CDR1 as SEHNR and CDR2 as FQNEAQ (reference sequence). CDR3 length equals 15 residues. With 4 bases clipped from V and 11 bases from J, the junction kept 11 bases outside the gene matches. CDR3 amino acids: CASSSGQGREGTQHF. The CDR3 nucleotides are TGTGCCAGCAGCTCGGGACAGGGGAGGGAGGGGACCCAGCATTTT. Full variable domain (rest looked up from reference TRBV7-9 and TRBJ1-5): DTGVSQNPRHKITKRGQNVTFRCDPISEHNRLYWYRQTLGQGPEFLTYFQNEAQLEKSRLLSDRFSAERPKGSFSTLEIQRTEQGDSAMYLCASSSGQGREGTQHFGDGTRLSIL.

V is TRBV11-2 and J is TRBJ2-1; 10 bases align to TRBD2. The V gene end was trimmed by 6 bases and the J gene end by 5 bases; junction bases not matched to a gene: 10. CDR1 is SGHAT and CDR2 is FQNNGV in the germline V gene. The CDR3 covers 16 residues. The DNA for the CDR3 is TGTGCCAGCAGGGGGGTCACTAGCGGGAAGAACAATGAGCAGTTCTTC. This translates into CASRGVTSGKNNEQFF.

V is TRBV29-1 and J is TRBJ2-1, with 10 bases lining up with TRBD2. The tail of the sequence fits TRBJ2-7 better, so the J call may be wrong. The CDR3 has 17 amino acids. The germline V gene has CDR1 SQVTM and CDR2 ANQGSEA. CDR3: CSVEGASGSVTYNEQYF. The CDR3 DNA sequence: TGCAGCGTTGAGGGCGCTAGCGGGAGTGTAACCTACAATGAGCAGTACTTC.

This clonotype was counted a few times. This chain connects TRBV5-8 to TRBJ2-3; no definite D call. This CDR3 has 14 amino acids. V lost 0 bases and J 3 bases, leaving 8 bases between the germline ends. The V gene's germline CDR1 is SGHTS and CDR2 YDEGEE. The chain's CDR3 is CASSLVGETDTQYF. The CDR3 nucleotides are TGTGCCAGCAGCTTGGTTGGGGAAACAGATACGCAGTATTTT.

This clonotype was observed at least ten times. This sequence joins TRBV20-1 and TRBJ2-3, with D maybe TRBD2 (5 bases). CDR1 and CDR2 (germline): DFQATT, SNEGSKA (reference sequence). The CDR3 totals 14 residues. The V end lost 0 bases, the J end lost 4 bases, and 11 bases lay between the germline ends. The CDR3: CSARDEVRADTQYF. Here the CDR3 DNA reads TGCAGTGCTAGAGATGAAGTGCGGGCAGATACGCAGTATTTT.

This clonotype turned up a few times. V gene TRBV5-5 combines with J gene TRBJ2-7; 7 nucleotides line up with TRBD2. The germline V gene has CDR1 SGHKS and CDR2 YYEKEE (reference sequence). The CDR3 runs 14 residues. The junction had 9 bases not matched to a gene; V was cut back by 3 bases and J by 6 bases. In DNA form, the CDR3 reads TGTGCCAGCAGCTCCAACCGGGGGGTCGGCGAGCAGTACGTC. Translated: CASSSNRGVGEQYV.

At least ten counts were recorded for this clonotype. The chain employs TRBV5-1 and TRBJ2-2, with 9 bases lining up with TRBD2. V gave up 7 bases and J gave up 7 bases; unmatched junction bases: 11. This CDR3 is 15 amino acids long. Germline CDR1 is SGHRS and CDR2 is YFSETQ. The DNA for the CDR3 is TGCGCCAGCGTCAACTTGCGGGAGGGCCGCGGGGAGCTGTTTTTT. It is translated as CASVNLREGRGELFF.

Regarding this clonotype: The CDR3 does not close with the conserved phenylalanine or tryptophan, likely indicating a read error. The chain has TRBV7-9 and TRBJ2-1, with unresolved D. Germline V gene sequence: CDR1 SEHNR, CDR2 FQNEAQ (reference sequence). Trimming removed 1 base at V and 4 bases at J, with 5 bases between. CDR3 length: 13 amino acids. CDR3 loop: CASSLGPYNEQFS. DNA of the CDR3: TGTGCCAGCAGCTTAGGTCCATACAATGAGCAGTTCTCC.

This clonotype has ten or more counts. V and J are TRBV20-1 and TRBJ2-3, with 7 bases lining up with TRBD1. V gave up 3 bases and J gave up 0 bases; unmatched junction bases: 3. CDR3 length: 14 amino acids. Germline loops: CDR1 DFQATT, CDR2 SNEGSKA (reference sequence). DNA for the CDR3: TGCAGTGCTAGTGGGACAGAGAGCACAGATACGCAGTATTTT. Its translation: CSASGTESTDTQYF.

This clonotype was seen many times. J is TRBJ2-3 and V is TRBV7-2; D is possibly TRBD1 (6 bases). The CDR3 length is 16 residues. The germline V gene encodes CDR1 SGHTA and CDR2 FQGNSA. V was trimmed by 5 bases and J by 6 bases, leaving 21 bases between them. The CDR3 region is CASSTPPGTLTDTQYF. The CDR3 nucleotides read TGTGCCAGCAGCACCCCTCCCGGGACACTCACGGATACGCAGTATTTT.

This clonotype has only a few counts. This rearrangement joins TRBV12-5 to TRBJ1-4, with D maybe TRBD1 (5 bases). CDR3 length equals 13 residues. Between the trimmed V and J ends, which lost 2 bases and 8 bases, there was a span of 9 bases. Germline V gene lookup returns CDR1 LGHNT and CDR2 FRNRAP. CDR3 sequence reads: CASGLSGGEKLFF. The CDR3 DNA sequence: TGTGCTAGTGGTTTGTCCGGGGGGGAAAAACTGTTTTTT.